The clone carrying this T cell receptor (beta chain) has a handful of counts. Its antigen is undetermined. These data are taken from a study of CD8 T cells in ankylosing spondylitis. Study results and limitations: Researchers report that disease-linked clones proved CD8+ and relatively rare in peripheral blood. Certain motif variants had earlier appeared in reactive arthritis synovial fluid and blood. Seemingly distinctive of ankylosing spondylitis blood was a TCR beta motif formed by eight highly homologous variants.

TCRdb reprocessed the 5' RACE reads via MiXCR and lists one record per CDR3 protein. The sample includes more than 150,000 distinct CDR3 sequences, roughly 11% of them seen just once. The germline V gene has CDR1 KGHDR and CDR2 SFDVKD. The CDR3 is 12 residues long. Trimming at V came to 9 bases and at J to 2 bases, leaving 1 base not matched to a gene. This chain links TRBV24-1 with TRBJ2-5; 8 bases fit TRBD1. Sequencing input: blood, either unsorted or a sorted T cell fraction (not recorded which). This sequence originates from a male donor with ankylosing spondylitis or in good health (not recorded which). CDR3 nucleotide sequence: TGTGCCACCGGGGACAGGCAAGAGACCCAGTACTTC. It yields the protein CATGDRQETQYF.